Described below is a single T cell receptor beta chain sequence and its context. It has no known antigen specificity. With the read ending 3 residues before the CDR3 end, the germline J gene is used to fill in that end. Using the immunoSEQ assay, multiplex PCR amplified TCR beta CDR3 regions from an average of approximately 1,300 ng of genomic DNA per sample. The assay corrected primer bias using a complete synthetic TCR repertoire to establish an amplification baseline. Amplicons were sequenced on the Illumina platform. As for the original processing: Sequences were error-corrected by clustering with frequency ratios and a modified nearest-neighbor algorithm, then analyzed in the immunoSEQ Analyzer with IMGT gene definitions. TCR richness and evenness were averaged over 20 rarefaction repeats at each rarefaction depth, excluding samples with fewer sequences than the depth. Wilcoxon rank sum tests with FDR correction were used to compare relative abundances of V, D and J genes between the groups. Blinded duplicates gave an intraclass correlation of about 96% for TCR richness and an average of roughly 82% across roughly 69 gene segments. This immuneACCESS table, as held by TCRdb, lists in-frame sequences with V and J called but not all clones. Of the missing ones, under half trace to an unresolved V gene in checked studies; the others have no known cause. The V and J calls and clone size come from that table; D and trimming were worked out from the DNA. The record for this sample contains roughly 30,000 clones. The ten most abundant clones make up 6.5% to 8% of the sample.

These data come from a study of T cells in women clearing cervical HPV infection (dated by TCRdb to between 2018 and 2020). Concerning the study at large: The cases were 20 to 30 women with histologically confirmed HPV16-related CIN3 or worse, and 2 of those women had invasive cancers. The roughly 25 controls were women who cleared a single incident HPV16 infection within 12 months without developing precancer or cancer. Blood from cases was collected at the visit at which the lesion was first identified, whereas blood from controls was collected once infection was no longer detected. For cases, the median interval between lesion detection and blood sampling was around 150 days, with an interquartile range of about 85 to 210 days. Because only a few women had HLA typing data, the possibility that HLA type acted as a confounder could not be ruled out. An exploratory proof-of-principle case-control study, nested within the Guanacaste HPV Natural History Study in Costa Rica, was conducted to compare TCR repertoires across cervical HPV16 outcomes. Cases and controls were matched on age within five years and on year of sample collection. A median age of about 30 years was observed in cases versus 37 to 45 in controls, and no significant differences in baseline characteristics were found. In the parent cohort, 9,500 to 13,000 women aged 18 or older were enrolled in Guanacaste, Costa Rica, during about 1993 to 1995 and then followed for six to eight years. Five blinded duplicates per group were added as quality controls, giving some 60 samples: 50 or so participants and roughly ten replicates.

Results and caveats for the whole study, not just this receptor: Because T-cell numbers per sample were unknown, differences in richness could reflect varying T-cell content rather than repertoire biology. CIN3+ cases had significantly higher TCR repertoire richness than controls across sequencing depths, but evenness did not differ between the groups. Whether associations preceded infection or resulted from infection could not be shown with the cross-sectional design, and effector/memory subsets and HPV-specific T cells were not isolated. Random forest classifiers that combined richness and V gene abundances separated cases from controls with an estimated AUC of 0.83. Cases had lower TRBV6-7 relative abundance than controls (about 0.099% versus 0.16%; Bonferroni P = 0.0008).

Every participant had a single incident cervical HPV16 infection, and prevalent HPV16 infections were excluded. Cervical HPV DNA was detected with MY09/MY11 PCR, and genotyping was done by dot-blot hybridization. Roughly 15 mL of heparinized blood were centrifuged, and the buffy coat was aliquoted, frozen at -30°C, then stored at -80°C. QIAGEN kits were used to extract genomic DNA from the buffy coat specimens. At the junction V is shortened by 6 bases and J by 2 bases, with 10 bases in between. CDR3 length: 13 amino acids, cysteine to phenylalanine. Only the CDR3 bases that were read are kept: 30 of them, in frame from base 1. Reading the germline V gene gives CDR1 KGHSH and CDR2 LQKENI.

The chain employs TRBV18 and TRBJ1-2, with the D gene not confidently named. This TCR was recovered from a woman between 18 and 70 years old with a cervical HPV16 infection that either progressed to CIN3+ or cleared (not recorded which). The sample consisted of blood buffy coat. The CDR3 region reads CASSLQSNYGYTF. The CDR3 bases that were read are TGTGCCAGCTCGCTACAGTCGAACTATGGC.